This TCR beta chain was recovered during a study of blood T cells in healthy people across ages. General study points: Conclusively comparing naive with antigen-experienced cells was impossible with unsorted PBMCs. Per million T cells, TCR beta diversity dropped roughly linearly as age increased.

The CDR3 covers 16 residues. V lost 0 bases and J 4 bases, leaving 14 bases between the germline ends. In germline, CDR1 is SGHTS, CDR2 YDEGEE. The use of a sample-barcoded 5' primer and a J-beta primer mix characterized a second PCR of roughly 6 to 11 cycles. Carrying 12 random nucleotides, a template-switch adaptor labeled each individual cDNA molecule. TCRdb analysed the 5' RACE reads with MiXCR anew, one entry per CDR3 protein. This repertoire shows over a million distinct CDR3 sequences, more than 35% found once; its top ten account for approximately 17%. About this clonotype: Antigen: not known.

This chain connects TRBV5-8 to TRBJ1-5; D ambiguous. This receptor was identified in a woman aged 55-69 years in good health. Material: blood. The DNA for the CDR3 is TGTGCCAGCAGCTTGGAAATGGGAGGGAAGAATCAGCCCCAGCATTTT. As protein: CASSLEMGGKNQPQHF.